The 15 T cell receptor beta chains in this list originate from one sample, sequenced in a study of Ad26.COV2.S vaccination and SARS-CoV-2 variants. TCRdb keeps only in-frame clones here, not all; method: immunoSEQ multiplex PCR. This sample carries 200,000 to 300,000 clones, approximately 90% of them seen once, and the ten largest clones take roughly 10%. Stated treatment: 19 received Ad26.COV2.S at low or high dose, single or two shots; several received placebo; per-sample allocation not given. Collection of the samples took place on day 63 after the first injection of vaccine or placebo. This material consisted of peripheral blood, taken in a trial of Ad26.COV2.S vaccine versus placebo. All receptors derive from a person aged 18-60 years who received the Ad26.COV2.S COVID-19 vaccine or a placebo.

In regard to this clone: At one end, the junction sequence differs from germline, possibly due to a read error. V is TRBV5-5 and J is TRBJ2-1; 8 nucleotides agree with TRBD2. CDR1 and CDR2 from the germline V gene are SGHKS and YYEKEE (reference sequence). The CDR3 is 11 amino acids. This chain's CDR3 is CASSLSGGRVF. CDR3 DNA sequence: TGTGCCAGCAGCCTAAGCGGGGGTAGGGTCTTC.

The chain carries TRBV7-2 and TRBJ2-1; maybe TRBD1 (6 bases). With 0 bases removed from V and 4 bases from J, the gap between germline ends came to 13 bases. The germline CDR1 and CDR2 sequences are SGHTA and FQGNSA. The CDR3 is made up of 16 amino acids. The CDR3 DNA is TGTGCCAGCAGCTTAGCGTTGCAGGGGTGGTACAATGAGCAGTTCTTC. This translates into CASSLALQGWYNEQFF.

The gene calls are TRBV7-2 and TRBJ1-6; 9 bases match TRBD1. V gave up 0 bases and J gave up 10 bases; unmatched junction bases: 4. This CDR3 contains 15 residues. Germline CDR1 SGHTA, CDR2 FQGNSA. The CDR3 is CASSLADRGGSPLHF. The DNA for the CDR3 is TGTGCCAGCAGCTTAGCGGACAGGGGAGGATCACCCCTCCACTTT.

V and J are TRBV28 and TRBJ1-1; D ambiguous. CDR1 and CDR2 from the germline V gene are MDHEN and SYDVKM. Trimming removed 5 bases from V and 3 bases from J, with 10 bases in between. The CDR3 length is 13 residues. The CDR3 sequence is CASSPVGDTEAFF. The CDR3 bases are TGTGCCAGCAGTCCCGTAGGAGACACTGAAGCTTTCTTT. Full variable domain (rest looked up from reference TRBV28 and TRBJ1-1): DVKVTQSSRYLVKRTGEKVFLECVQDMDHENMFWYRQDPGLGLRLIYFSYDVKMKEKGDIPEGYSVSREKKERFSLILESASTNQTSMYLCASSPVGDTEAFFGQGTRLTVV.

This chain joins TRBV18 and TRBJ2-7; TRBD2 aligns across 8 bases. V gave up 1 base and J gave up 2 bases; unmatched junction bases: 7. The CDR3 covers 16 residues. CDR1 and CDR2 (germline): KGHSH, LQKENI. The CDR3 DNA reads TGTGCCAGCTCACCACTAAAGCGGGAGATACCCTACGAGCAGTACTTC. This translates into CASSPLKREIPYEQYF. Together with reference TRBV18 and TRBJ2-7, the CDR3 gives the full variable domain: NAGVMQNPRHLVRRRGQEARLRCSPMKGHSHVYWYRQLPEEGLKFMVYLQKENIIDESGMPKERFSAEFPKEGPSILRIQQVVRGDSAAYFCASSPLKREIPYEQYFGPGTRLTVT.

This chain links TRBV10-3 with TRBJ1-2, with TRBD1 identical over 11 bases. Germline V gene sequence: CDR1 ENHRY, CDR2 SYGVKD. CDR3 length: 16 amino acids. Trimming took 6 bases from V and 1 from J; bases not matched to a gene: 7. The CDR3 DNA sequence: TGTGCCATCAGAACGGACAGGGGGCTTTTTAACTATGGCTACACCTTC. This translates into CAIRTDRGLFNYGYTF.

The chain couples TRBV6-5 to TRBJ2-7; the D is unclear. V lost 6 bases, J lost 4 bases, and 19 bases lay in between. The V gene's germline CDR1 is MNHEY and CDR2 SVGAGI. This CDR3 contains 15 residues. CDR3 region: CASSLQAYLGYEQYF. For the CDR3, the DNA is TGTGCCAGCAGCCTCCAGGCGTACCTGGGGTACGAGCAGTACTTC.

The chain employs TRBV7-9 and TRBJ2-1, with 11 bases that match TRBD2. The CDR3 consists of 17 residues. The germline V gene has CDR1 SEHNR and CDR2 FQNEAQ (reference sequence). V gave up 4 bases and J gave up 7 bases; unmatched junction bases: 12. The CDR3: CASSSEIAGGPRNEQFF. In DNA form, the CDR3 reads TGTGCCAGCAGCTCAGAAATAGCGGGAGGGCCTAGGAATGAGCAGTTCTTC.

This clone showed up just a few times. The V and J genes are TRBV19 and TRBJ2-7; 10 bases are shared with TRBD2. Trimming at V came to 5 bases and at J to 0 bases, leaving 13 bases not matched to a gene. Germline loops: CDR1 LNHDA, CDR2 SQIVND (reference sequence). The length of the CDR3 is 18 residues. CDR3 nucleotides: TGTGCCAGTAGTCCCGGGGGTAGCGGGGGGCGGTTCTCCTACGAGCAGTACTTC. Translating it yields CASSPGGSGGRFSYEQYF.

The rearrangement links TRBV19 to TRBJ2-7, with TRBD1 identical over 9 bases. Germline values: CDR1 LNHDA, CDR2 SQIVND (reference sequence). CDR3 length equals 16 residues. Trimming at V came to 1 base and at J to 6 bases, leaving 10 bases not matched to a gene. As DNA, the CDR3 is TGTGCCAGTAGTATAGGCAGAGGACAGGGGAGTGGCGAGCAGTACTTC. Translation gives CASSIGRGQGSGEQYF.

This chain links TRBV7-9 with TRBJ1-1, with D possibly TRBD1 on 5 matching bases. Germline values: CDR1 SEHNR, CDR2 FQNEAQ (reference sequence). This CDR3 comprises 14 residues. V shed 2 bases and J shed 4 bases, with 11 bases lying between them. The CDR3: CASSLKDGGTEAFF. The CDR3 DNA is TGTGCCAGCAGCTTAAAGGATGGGGGCACTGAAGCTTTCTTT.

As DNA, the CDR3 is TGTGCCAGCAGTGACGGACTAGCGGGGGCGCAAGAGACCCAGTACTTC. Its protein is CASSDGLAGAQETQYF. The rearrangement links TRBV28 to TRBJ2-5; 13 bases are shared with TRBD2. CDR1 and CDR2 from the germline V gene are MDHEN and SYDVKM. V lost 5 bases and J lost 2; bases outside the gene matches: 5. CDR3 length: 16 residues.

The chain's CDR3 is CASSLEQGGYGYTF. The CDR3 nucleotides read TGTGCCAGCAGCTTAGAACAGGGGGGCTATGGCTACACCTTC. The chain combines TRBV7-2 with TRBJ1-2; TRBD1 matches 8 bases. The CDR3 totals 14 residues. V dropped 1 base and J dropped 4; count of bases not matched to a gene: 2. CDR1 and CDR2 (germline): SGHTA, FQGNSA. Drawing the rest from reference TRBV7-2 and TRBJ1-2, the complete variable domain is GAGVSQSPSNKVTEKGKDVELRCDPISGHTALYWYRQSLGQGLEFLIYFQGNSAPDKSGLPSDRFSAERTGGSVSTLTIQRTQQEDSAVYLCASSLEQGGYGYTFGSGTRLTVV.

The chain couples TRBV28 to TRBJ2-1; 8 bases fit TRBD2. V was clipped by 6 bases and J by 4 bases; unmatched bases: 8. The CDR3 contains 15 residues. The germline gives CDR1 MDHEN, CDR2 SYDVKM. The DNA of the CDR3 is TGTGCCAGCAGCCCACCGGGACTAGGATACAATGAGCAGTTCTTC. Residues: CASSPPGLGYNEQFF.

The chain links TRBV5-4 to TRBJ2-5, with a tentative D call TRBD2 (5 bases). CDR3 length equals 14 residues. Between the trimmed V and J ends, which lost 4 bases and 2 bases, there was a span of 12 bases. Germline CDR1 and CDR2: SGHNT and YYREEE (reference sequence). The DNA of the CDR3 is TGTGCCAGCAGCCCCGGACTCGGACAAGAGACCCAGTACTTC. Its protein is CASSPGLGQETQYF.